This T cell receptor beta chain was identified in a study of blood T cell repertoires in COVID-19. Across the whole study: Acute and convalescent COVID-19 specimens originated in the United States, Italy and Spain. The analysed material was cDNA or gDNA that came from T cells, B-cell-depleted T cells, or PBMCs.

Per germline, CDR1 LNHDA and CDR2 SQIVND (reference sequence). V lost 5 bases and J lost 3, with 15 bases in between. The CDR3 has 15 residues. Study members were between roughly 18 and 100 years old and lived in approximately 25 US regions. In the authors' methods: The assay estimated nucleated cells by amplifying reference gene primers. Produced via immunoSEQ multiplex PCR; TCRdb's table is partial and in-frame only. The V and J calls and clone size are taken from that table; D and trimming were inferred from the DNA. Among 230,000 or so clones, 80% to 90% were seen once, and the ten largest hold approximately 14%.

The J gene is TRBJ2-3, the V gene TRBV19; perhaps TRBD2 as D (6 bases). The sequence derives from a woman in her 50s with acute COVID-19. The sequencing sample was made of PBMCs or T cells enriched from blood (not recorded which). CDR3: CASSPGVDGTDTQYF. The CDR3 DNA sequence: TGTGCCAGTAGTCCGGGGGTGGACGGAACAGATACGCAGTATTTT.